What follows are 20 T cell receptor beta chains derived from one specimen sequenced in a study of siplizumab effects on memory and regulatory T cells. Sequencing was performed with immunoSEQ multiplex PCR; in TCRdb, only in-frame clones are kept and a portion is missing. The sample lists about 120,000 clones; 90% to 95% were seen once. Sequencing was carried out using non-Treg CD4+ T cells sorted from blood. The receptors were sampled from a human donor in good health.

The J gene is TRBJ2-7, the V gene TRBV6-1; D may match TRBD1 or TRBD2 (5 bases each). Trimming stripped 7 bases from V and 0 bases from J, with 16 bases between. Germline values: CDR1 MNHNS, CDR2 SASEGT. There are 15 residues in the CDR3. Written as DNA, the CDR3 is TGTGCCAGCATCCCACGGGGCACCATCTCCTACGAGCAGTACTTC. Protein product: CASIPRGTISYEQYF.

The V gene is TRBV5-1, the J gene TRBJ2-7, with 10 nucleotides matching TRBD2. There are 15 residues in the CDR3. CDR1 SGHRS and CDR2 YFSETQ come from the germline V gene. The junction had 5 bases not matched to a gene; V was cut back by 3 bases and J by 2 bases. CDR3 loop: CASSSGLAVTYEQYF. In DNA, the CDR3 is TGCGCCAGCAGCTCCGGACTAGCGGTAACCTACGAGCAGTACTTC.

The CDR3 sequence is CASSSRPGRRGGMNTEAFF. Here the CDR3 DNA reads TGTGCCAGCAGCTCCCGGCCCGGCAGGAGGGGGGGCATGAACACTGAAGCTTTCTTT. The V and J genes are TRBV11-1 and TRBJ1-1; TRBD1 is a possible D gene (6 bases). The germline V and J ends were trimmed by 4 bases and 0 bases, with 24 bases remaining between them. Germline V lookup: CDR1 SGHAT, CDR2 FQDESV (reference sequence). The CDR3 has 19 amino acids. Variable domain in full (rest from reference TRBV11-1 and TRBJ1-1): EAEVAQSPRYKITEKSQAVAFWCDPISGHATLYWYRQILGQGPELLVQFQDESVVDDSQLPKDRFSAERLKGVDSTLKIQPAELGDSAMYLCASSSRPGRRGGMNTEAFFGQGTRLTVV.

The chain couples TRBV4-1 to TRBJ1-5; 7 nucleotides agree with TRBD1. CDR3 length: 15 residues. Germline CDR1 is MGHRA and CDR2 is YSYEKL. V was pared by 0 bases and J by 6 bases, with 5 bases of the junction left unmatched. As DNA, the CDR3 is TGCGCCAGCAGCCAAGATCCTACAGGGGTTCAGCCCCAGCATTTT. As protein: CASSQDPTGVQPQHF.

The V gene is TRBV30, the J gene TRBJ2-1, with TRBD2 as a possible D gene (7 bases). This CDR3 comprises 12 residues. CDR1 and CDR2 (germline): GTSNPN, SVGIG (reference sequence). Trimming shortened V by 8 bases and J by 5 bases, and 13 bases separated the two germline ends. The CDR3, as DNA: TGTGCCAAGGGGGGAGGGAACAATGAGCAGTTCTTC. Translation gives CAKGGGNNEQFF.

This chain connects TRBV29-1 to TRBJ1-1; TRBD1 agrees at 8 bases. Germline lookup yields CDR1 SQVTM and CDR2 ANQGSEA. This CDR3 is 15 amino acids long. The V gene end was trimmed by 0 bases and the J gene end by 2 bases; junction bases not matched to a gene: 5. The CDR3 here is CSVEDRQGINTEAFF. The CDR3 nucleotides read TGCAGCGTTGAAGACCGACAGGGGATTAACACTGAAGCTTTCTTT.

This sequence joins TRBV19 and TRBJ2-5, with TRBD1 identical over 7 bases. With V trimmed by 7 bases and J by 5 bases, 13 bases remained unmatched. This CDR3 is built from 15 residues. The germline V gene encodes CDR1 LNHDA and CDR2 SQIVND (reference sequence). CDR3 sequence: CASMRGDSNPETQYF. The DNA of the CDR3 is TGTGCCAGTATGAGAGGGGACAGCAACCCTGAGACCCAGTACTTC. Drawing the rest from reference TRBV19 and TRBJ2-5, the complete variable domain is DGGITQSPKYLFRKEGQNVTLSCEQNLNHDAMYWYRQDPGQGLRLIYYSQIVNDFQKGDIAEGYSVSREKKESFPLTVTSAQKNPTAFYLCASMRGDSNPETQYFGPGTRLLVL.

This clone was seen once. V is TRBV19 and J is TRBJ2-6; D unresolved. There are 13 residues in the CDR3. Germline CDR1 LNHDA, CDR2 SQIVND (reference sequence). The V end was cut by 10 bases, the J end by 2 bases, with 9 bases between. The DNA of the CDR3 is TGTGCCATCGGACCGCCTGGGGCCAACGTCCTGACTTTC. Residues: CAIGPPGANVLTF. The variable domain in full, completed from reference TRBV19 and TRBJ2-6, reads DGGITQSPKYLFRKEGQNVTLSCEQNLNHDAMYWYRQDPGQGLRLIYYSQIVNDFQKGDIAEGYSVSREKKESFPLTVTSAQKNPTAFYLCAIGPPGANVLTFGAGSRLTVL.

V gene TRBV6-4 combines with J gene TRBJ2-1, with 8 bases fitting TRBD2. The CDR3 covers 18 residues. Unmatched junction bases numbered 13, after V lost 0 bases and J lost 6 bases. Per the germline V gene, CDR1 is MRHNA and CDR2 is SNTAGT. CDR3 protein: CASSDSKVRLARSNEQFF. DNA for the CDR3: TGTGCCAGCAGTGACTCGAAGGTAAGACTAGCGAGGTCCAATGAGCAGTTCTTC.

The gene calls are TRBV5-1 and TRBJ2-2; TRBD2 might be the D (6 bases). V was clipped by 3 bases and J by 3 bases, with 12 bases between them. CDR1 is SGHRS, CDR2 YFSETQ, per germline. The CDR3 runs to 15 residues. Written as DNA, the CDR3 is TGCGCCAGCAGCTCCCTTGAGCGGGACACCGGGGAGCTGTTTTTT. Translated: CASSSLERDTGELFF. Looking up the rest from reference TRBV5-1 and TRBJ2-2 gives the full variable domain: KAGVTQTPRYLIKTRGQQVTLSCSPISGHRSVSWYQQTPGQGLQFLFEYFSETQRNKGNFPGRFSGRQFSNSRSEMNVSTLELGDSALYLCASSSLERDTGELFFGEGSRLTVL.

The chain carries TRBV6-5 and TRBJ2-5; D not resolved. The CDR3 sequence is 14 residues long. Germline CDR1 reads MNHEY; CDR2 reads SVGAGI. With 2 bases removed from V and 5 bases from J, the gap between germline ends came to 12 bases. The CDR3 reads CASSYAPTMETQYF. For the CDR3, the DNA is TGTGCCAGCAGTTACGCTCCTACGATGGAGACCCAGTACTTC.

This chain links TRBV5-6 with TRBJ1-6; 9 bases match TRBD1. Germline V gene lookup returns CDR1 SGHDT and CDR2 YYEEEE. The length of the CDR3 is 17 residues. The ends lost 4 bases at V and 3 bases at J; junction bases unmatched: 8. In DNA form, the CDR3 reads TGTGCCAGCAGCCCTGGTAGGGGACAGGGCTATAATTCACCCCTCCACTTT. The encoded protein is CASSPGRGQGYNSPLHF.

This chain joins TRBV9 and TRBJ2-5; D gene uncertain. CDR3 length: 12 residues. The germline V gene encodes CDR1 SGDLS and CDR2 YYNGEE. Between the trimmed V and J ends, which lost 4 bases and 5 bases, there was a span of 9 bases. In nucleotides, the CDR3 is TGTGCCAGCAGCCAACTGGGGGAGACCCAGTACTTC. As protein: CASSQLGETQYF. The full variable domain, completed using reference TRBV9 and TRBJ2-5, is DSGVTQTPKHLITATGQRVTLRCSPRSGDLSVYWYQQSLDQGLQFLIQYYNGEERAKGNILERFSAQQFPDLHSELNLSSLELGDSALYFCASSQLGETQYFGPGTRLLVL.

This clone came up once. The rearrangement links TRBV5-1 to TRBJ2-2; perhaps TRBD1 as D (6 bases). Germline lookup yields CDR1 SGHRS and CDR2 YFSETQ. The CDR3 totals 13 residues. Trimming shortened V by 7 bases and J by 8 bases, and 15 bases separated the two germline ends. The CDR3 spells CASEDRSAGELFF. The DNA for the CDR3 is TGCGCCAGCGAAGACAGGTCCGCTGGGGAGCTGTTTTTT.

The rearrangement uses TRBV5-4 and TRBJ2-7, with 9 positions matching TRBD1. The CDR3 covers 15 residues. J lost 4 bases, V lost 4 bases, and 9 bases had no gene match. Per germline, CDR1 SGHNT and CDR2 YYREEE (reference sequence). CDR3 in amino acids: CASSPTPGQGYEQYF. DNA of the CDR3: TGTGCCAGCAGCCCGACCCCGGGACAGGGTTACGAGCAGTACTTC.

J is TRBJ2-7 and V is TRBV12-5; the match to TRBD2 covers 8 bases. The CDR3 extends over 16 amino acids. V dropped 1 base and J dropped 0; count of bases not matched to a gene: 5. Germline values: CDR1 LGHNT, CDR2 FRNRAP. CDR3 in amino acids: CASGLGGLGHSYEQYF. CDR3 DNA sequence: TGTGCTAGTGGTTTGGGGGGACTAGGTCACTCCTACGAGCAGTACTTC.

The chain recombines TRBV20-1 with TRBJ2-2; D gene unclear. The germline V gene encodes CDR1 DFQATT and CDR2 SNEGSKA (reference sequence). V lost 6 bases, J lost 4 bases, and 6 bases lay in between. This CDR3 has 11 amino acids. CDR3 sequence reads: CSARRTGELFF. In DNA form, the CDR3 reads TGCAGTGCGAGACGCACCGGGGAGCTGTTTTTT.

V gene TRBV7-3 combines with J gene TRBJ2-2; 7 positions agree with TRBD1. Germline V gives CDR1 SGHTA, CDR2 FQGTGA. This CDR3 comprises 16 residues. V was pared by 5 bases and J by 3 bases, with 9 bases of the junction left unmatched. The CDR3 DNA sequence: TGTGCCAGCAGCCCAACAAGGACAGGTGACACCGGGGAGCTGTTTTTT. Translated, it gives CASSPTRTGDTGELFF.

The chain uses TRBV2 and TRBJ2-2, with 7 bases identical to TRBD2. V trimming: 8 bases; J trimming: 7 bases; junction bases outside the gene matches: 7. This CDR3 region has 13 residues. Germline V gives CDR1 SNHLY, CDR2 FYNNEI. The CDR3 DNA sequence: TGTGCCAGCCTGGGAAGGGAGGGCGGGGAGCTGTTTTTT. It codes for CASLGREGGELFF.

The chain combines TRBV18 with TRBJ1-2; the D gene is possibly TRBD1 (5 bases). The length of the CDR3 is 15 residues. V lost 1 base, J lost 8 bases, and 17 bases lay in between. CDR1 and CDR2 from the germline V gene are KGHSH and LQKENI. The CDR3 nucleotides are TGTGCCAGCTCACCACAGGGGCTGGGGGGGTACGGCTACACCTTC. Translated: CASSPQGLGGYGYTF.